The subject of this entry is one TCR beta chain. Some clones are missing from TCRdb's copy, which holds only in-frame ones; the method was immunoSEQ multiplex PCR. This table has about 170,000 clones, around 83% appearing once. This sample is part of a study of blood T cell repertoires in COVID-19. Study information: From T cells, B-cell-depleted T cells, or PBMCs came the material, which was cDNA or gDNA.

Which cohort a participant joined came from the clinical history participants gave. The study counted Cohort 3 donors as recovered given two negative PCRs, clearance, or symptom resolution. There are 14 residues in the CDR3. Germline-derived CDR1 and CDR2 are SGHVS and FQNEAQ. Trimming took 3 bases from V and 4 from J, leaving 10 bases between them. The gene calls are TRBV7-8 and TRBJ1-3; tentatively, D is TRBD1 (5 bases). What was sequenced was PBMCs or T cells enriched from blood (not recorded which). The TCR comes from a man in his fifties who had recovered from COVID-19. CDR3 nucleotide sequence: TGTGCCAGCAGCTTTGGCCAGGGCGGAAACACCATATATTTT. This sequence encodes CASSFGQGGNTIYF. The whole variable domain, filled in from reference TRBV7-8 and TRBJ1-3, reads GAGVSQSPRYKVAKRGQDVALRCDPISGHVSLFWYQQALGQGPEFLTYFQNEAQLDKSGLPSDRFFAERPEGSVSTLKIQRTQQEDSAVYLCASSFGQGGNTIYFGEGSWLTVV.